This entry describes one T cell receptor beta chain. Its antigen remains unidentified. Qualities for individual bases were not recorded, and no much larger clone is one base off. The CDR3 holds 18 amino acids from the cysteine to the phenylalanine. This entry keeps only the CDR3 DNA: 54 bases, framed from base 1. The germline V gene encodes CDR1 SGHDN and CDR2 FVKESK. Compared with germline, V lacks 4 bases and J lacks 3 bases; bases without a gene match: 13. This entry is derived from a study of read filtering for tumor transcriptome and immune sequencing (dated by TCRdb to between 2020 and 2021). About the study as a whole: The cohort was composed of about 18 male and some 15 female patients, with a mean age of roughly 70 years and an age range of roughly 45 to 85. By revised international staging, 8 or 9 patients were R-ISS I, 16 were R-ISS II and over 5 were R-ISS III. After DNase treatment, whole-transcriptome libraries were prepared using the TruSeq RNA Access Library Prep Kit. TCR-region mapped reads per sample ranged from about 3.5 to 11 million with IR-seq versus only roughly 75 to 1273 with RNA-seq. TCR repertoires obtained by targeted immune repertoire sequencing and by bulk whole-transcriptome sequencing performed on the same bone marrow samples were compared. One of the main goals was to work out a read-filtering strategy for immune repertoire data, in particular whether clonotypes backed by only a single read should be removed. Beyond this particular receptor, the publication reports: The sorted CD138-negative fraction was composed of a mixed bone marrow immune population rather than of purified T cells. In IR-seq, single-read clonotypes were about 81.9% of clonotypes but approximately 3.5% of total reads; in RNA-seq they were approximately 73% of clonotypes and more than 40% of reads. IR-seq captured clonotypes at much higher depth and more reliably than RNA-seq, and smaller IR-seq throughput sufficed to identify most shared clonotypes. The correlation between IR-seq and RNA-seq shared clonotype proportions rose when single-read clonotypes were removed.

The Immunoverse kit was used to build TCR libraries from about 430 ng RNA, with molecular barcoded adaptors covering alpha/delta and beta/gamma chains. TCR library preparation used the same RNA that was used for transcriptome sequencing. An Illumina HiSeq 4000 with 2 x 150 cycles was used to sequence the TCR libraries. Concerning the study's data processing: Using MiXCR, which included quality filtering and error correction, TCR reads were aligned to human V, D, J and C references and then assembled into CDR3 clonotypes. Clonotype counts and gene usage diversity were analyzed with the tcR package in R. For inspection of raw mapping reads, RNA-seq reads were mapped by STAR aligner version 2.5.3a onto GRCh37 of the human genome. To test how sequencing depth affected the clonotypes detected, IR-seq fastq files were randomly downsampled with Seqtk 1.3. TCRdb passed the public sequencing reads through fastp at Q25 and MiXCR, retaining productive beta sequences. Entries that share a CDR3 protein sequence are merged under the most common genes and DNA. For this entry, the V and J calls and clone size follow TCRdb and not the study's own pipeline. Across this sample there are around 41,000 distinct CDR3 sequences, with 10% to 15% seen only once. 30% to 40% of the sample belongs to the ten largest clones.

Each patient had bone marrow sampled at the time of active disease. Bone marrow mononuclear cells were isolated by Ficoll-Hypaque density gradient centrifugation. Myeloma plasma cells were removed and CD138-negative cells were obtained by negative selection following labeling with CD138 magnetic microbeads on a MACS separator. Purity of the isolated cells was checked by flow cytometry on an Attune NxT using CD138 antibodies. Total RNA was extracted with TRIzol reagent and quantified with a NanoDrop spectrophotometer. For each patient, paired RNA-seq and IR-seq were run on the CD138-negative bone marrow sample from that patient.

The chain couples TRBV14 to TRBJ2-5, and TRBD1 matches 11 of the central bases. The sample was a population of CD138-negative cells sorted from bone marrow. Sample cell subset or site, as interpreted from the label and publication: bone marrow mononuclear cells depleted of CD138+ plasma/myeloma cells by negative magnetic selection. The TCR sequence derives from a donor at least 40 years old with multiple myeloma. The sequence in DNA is TGTGCCAGCAGCCTCGGGACAGGGGGGACGGGGAACGAAGAGACCCAGTACTTC. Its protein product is CASSLGTGGTGNEETQYF.